This entry lists 5 T cell receptor beta chains sequenced from one sample in a study of blood T cell repertoires in COVID-19. TCRdb keeps only in-frame clones here, not all; method: immunoSEQ multiplex PCR. The sample consists of 30,000 to 40,000 clones, roughly nine tenths of them appearing once. The sequenced sample consisted of peripheral blood. The receptor source for this set is a human donor in a cohort sampled during active COVID-19.

The rearrangement joins TRBV6-5 to TRBJ1-1; D call uncertain. The CDR3 runs 13 residues. Germline CDR1 is MNHEY and CDR2 is SVGAGI. Trimming took 10 bases from V and 1 from J, leaving 13 bases between them. CDR3 loop: CATRRGKNTEAFF. The CDR3 DNA is TGTGCCACCCGGAGAGGGAAGAACACTGAAGCTTTCTTT.

The rearrangement links TRBV30 to TRBJ2-5; D remains unclear. V lost 0 bases and J lost 4, with 6 bases in between. This CDR3 is built from 12 residues. CDR1 is GTSNPN and CDR2 is SVGIG in the germline V gene (reference sequence). The CDR3 spells CAWSVAPETQYF. For the CDR3, the DNA is TGTGCCTGGAGTGTAGCGCCAGAGACCCAGTACTTC. The full variable domain, with the rest looked up from reference TRBV30 and TRBJ2-5, is SQTIHQWPATLVQPVGSPLSLECTVEGTSNPNLYWYRQAAGRGLQLLFYSVGIGQISSEVPQNLSASRPQDRQFILSSKKLLLSDSGFYLCAWSVAPETQYFGPGTRLLVL.

This chain connects TRBV6-2 or TRBV6-3 to TRBJ2-1, with 7 bases matching TRBD1. V shed 1 base, J shed 4 bases, and the junction held 1 base outside the gene matches. The CDR3 spans 14 residues. The germline V gene encodes CDR1 MNHEY and CDR2 SVGEGT. CDR3 loop: CASSYLGQYNEQFF. CDR3 in DNA: TGTGCCAGCAGTTACTTGGGACAGTACAATGAGCAGTTCTTC.

The CDR3 region is CASRNRAQDTEAFF. The CDR3 DNA reads as TGTGCCAGCAGAAACAGGGCTCAGGACACTGAAGCTTTCTTT. This chain joins TRBV28 and TRBJ1-1; a possible D gene is TRBD1 (6 bases). This CDR3 has 14 amino acids. V was cut by 6 bases and J by 3 bases, with 14 bases left in between. Germline values: CDR1 MDHEN, CDR2 SYDVKM.

The chain recombines TRBV12-3 or TRBV12-4 with TRBJ1-1; D unclear. Trimming stripped 5 bases from V and 1 base from J, with 8 bases between. CDR3 size: 13 residues. In nucleotides, the CDR3 is TGTGCCAGCAGTCCCGGGGAGAACACTGAAGCTTTCTTT. Amino acid sequence: CASSPGENTEAFF.